These 6 T cell receptor beta chains came from one sample sequenced in a study of CD8 T cells in ankylosing spondylitis. A single record per CDR3 protein comes from TCRdb applying MiXCR to the 5' RACE reads. The data show about 240,000 distinct CDR3 sequences, 8.6% seen once. Sequencing input: blood, either unsorted or a sorted T cell fraction (not recorded which). Receptors originate from a male donor with ankylosing spondylitis or in good health (not recorded which).

This clonotype was seen ten or more times. The V and J genes are TRBV5-1 and TRBJ1-1; no reliable D call. Germline V gene sequence: CDR1 SGHRS, CDR2 YFSETQ. V was shortened by 4 bases and J by 0 bases, with 10 bases between the two germline ends. The CDR3 has 14 residues. As DNA, the CDR3 is TGCGCCAGCAGCGATCATCACATGAACACTGAAGCTTTCTTT. Translation gives CASSDHHMNTEAFF.

This clonotype was seen many times. The chain is built from TRBV20-1 and TRBJ2-1, with D possibly TRBD1 on 5 matching bases. CDR3 length equals 14 residues. Germline-derived CDR1 and CDR2 are DFQATT and SNEGSKA (reference sequence). The V end lost 5 bases, the J end lost 5 bases, and 16 bases lay between the germline ends. Written as DNA, the CDR3 is TGCAGTGCTCCCGCCCCAGGGCGACACAATGAGCAGTTCTTC. It encodes CSAPAPGRHNEQFF.

This clonotype was observed many times. CDR3 loop: CASSFPPGHSQETQYF. The CDR3 DNA is TGTGCCAGCAGCTTCCCACCGGGACACTCCCAAGAGACCCAGTACTTC. The chain combines TRBV7-2 with TRBJ2-5; weak D call: TRBD1 (6 bases). The ends were cut back, 3 bases at V and 1 base at J, with 15 bases in the middle. CDR1 and CDR2 (germline): SGHTA, FQGNSA. CDR3 size: 16 residues.

This clonotype was picked up many times. CDR3 protein: CASSLPLGTQYF. The CDR3 bases are TGTGCCAGCAGTTTGCCACTTGGGACCCAGTACTTC. This chain uses TRBV12-3 or TRBV12-4 with TRBJ2-5; D remains unclear. This CDR3 contains 12 residues. V lost 3 bases and J 7 bases, leaving 9 bases between the germline ends.

The gene calls are TRBV7-2 and TRBJ2-7, with D possibly being TRBD1 or TRBD2 (5 bases each). Germline loops: CDR1 SGHTA, CDR2 FQGNSA. V lost 5 bases and J lost 7, with 15 bases in between. CDR3 size: 13 residues. CDR3 region: CASSLTRGGEQYF. The CDR3 DNA reads as TGTGCCAGCAGCCTTACGAGGGGCGGGGAGCAGTACTTC.

Ten or more counts support this clonotype. This chain links TRBV6-4 with TRBJ2-2, with 11 bases that match TRBD1. CDR1 and CDR2 from the germline V gene are MRHNA and SNTAGT. The CDR3 spans 16 residues. V shed 2 bases, J shed 4 bases, and the junction held 3 bases outside the gene matches. CDR3 protein: CASSDGQGAGTGELFF. CDR3 coding DNA: TGTGCCAGCAGTGACGGACAGGGGGCAGGCACCGGGGAGCTGTTTTTT.